A selection of T cell receptor beta chains follows, all from one sample in a study of T cells in localized non-small cell lung cancer. Profiled with immunoSEQ multiplex PCR; TCRdb holds only in-frame clones, not every one. The table includes 55,000 to 65,000 clones, more than 85% detected once. Sequenced here: peripheral blood, sampled before any cancer treatment. Receptors were obtained from a man aged 40 to 70 with stage I lung adenocarcinoma. The conserved cysteine and the conserved F or W are not part of the CDR3 here. Fields, in order: V gene, D gene, CDR3 length, clone size, CDR3 protein. The D gene is left open where the match is weak. Where a row states a size, it is once, few, many or the class of an expanded clone; other rows omit it.

TRBV27,TRBD2,14,-,ASSLTAGGVWNIQY
TRBV2,TRBD1,11,-,ASSPGTDEKLF
TRBV11-3,-,14,-,ASSFGQGRGNTEAF
TRBV27,TRBD1,12,-,ASSRTGGDNGYT
TRBV4-1,-,12,-,ASSPPGREAAQH
TRBV29-1,-,11,-,SVGRQSQGEQY
TRBV19,TRBD2,12,-,ASRTSGRTDTQY
TRBV4-1,TRBD2,13,-,ASSQAGLAGETQY
TRBV4-1,-,14,-,ASSQDGAGQTGELF
TRBV27,TRBD2,12,-,ASSNSGPYNEQF
TRBV2,-,12,-,ASSVAGLSYEQY
TRBV28,-,15,-,ASSGSTGGLVYNEQF
TRBV21-1,-,9,-,ASSRAGRLF
TRBV28,-,11,-,ASSQTVQETQY
TRBV28,-,12,-,ASFGAALFQPQH
TRBV7-5,-,12,-,ALNTLAGFNEQF
TRBV5-1,-,10,-,ASSLLAAEQF
TRBV27,-,15,-,ASSLAPQGLSTDTQY
TRBV30,-,11,few,AWSQGVRQPQH
TRBV2,-,9,-,ASKGVTEAF
TRBV12-5,TRBD1,11,-,ASGQTGGSGYT
TRBV7-7,TRBD2,14,-,ASSHPAGGGQETQY
TRBV29-1,TRBD1,14,-,SVEGAGQGNTGELF
TRBV7-2,TRBD2,13,once,ASSSTSGIYNEQF
TRBV4-1,-,12,-,ASSQDQVNTEAF
TRBV7-2,-,14,-,ASSLAGGTAKNIQY
TRBV27,-,14,once,ASSRTIFDNGSGYT
TRBV6-6,TRBD1,13,-,ASSYVQGAVYEQY